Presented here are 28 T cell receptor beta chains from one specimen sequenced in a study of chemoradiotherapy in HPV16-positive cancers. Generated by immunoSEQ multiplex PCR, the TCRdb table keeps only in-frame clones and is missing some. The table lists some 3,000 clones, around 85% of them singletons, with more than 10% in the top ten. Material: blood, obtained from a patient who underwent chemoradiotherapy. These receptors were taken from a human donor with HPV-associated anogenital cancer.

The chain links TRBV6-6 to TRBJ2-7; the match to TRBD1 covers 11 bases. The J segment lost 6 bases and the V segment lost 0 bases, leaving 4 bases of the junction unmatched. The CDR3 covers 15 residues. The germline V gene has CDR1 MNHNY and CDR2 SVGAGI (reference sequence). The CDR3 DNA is TGTGCCAGCAGTTACTCCCCGGGACAGGGGGTCGAGCAGTACTTC. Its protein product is CASSYSPGQGVEQYF.

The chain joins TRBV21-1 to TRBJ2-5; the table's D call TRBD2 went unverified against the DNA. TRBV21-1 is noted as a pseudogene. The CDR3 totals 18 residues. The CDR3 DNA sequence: TGTGCCAGCAGCAAATCATTGAACGAGCGGGGCCGGAAAGAGACCCAGTACTTC. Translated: CASSKSLNERGRKETQYF.

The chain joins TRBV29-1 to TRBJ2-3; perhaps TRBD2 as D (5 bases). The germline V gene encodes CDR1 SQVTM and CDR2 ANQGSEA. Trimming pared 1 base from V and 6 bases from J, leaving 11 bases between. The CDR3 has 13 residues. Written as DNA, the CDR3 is TGCAGCGTTGAAGGCGGGTCCGCTGATACGCAGTATTTT. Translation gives CSVEGGSADTQYF.

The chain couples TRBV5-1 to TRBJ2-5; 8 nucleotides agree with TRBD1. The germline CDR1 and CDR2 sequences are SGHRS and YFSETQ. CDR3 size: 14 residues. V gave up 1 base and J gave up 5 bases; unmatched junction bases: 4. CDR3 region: CASSLSGGEETQYF. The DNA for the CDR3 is TGCGCCAGCAGCTTGTCAGGGGGCGAGGAGACCCAGTACTTC. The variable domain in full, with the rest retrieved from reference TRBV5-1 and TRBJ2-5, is KAGVTQTPRYLIKTRGQQVTLSCSPISGHRSVSWYQQTPGQGLQFLFEYFSETQRNKGNFPGRFSGRQFSNSRSEMNVSTLELGDSALYLCASSLSGGEETQYFGPGTRLLVL.

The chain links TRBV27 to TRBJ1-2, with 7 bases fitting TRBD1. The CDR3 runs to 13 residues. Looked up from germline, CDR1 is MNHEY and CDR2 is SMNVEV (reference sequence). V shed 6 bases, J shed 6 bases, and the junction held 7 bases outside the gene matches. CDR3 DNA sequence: TGTGCCAGCAGACAGGGGAGTAGCCATGGCTACACCTTC. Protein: CASRQGSSHGYTF.

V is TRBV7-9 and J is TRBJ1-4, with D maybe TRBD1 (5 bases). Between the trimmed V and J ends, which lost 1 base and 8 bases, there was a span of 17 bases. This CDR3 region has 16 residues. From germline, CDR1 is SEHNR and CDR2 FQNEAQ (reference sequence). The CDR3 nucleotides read TGTGCCAGCAGCTTAGAGTTGGGACCTTTGGGGGAAAAACTGTTTTTT. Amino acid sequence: CASSLELGPLGEKLFF.

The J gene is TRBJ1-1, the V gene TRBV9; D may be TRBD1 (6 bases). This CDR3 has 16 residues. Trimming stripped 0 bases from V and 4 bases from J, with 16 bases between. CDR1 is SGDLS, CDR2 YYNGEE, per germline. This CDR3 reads CASSVETGEGSTEAFF. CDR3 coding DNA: TGTGCCAGCAGCGTAGAGACAGGCGAGGGGAGCACTGAAGCTTTCTTT.

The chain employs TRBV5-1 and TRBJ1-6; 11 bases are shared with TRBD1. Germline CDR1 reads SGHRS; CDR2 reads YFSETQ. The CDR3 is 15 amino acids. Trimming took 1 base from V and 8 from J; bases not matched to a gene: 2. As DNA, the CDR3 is TGCGCCAGCAGCTTGCTGGGACAGGGGGATTCACCCCTCCACTTT. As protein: CASSLLGQGDSPLHF.

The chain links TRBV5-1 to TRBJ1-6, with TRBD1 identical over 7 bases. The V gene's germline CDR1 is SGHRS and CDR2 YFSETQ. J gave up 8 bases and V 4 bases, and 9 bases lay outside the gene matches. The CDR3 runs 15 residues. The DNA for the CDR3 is TGCGCCAGCAGCCCCGAGGGGAGGGGGCATTCACCCCTCCACTTT. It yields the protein CASSPEGRGHSPLHF.

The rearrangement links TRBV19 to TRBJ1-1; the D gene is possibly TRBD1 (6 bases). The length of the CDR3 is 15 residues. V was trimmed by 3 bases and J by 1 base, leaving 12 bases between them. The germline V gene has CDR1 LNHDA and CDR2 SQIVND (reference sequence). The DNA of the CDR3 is TGTGCCAGTAGTATTATAGGCAGGGGGAACACTGAAGCTTTCTTT. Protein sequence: CASSIIGRGNTEAFF. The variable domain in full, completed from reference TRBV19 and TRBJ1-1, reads DGGITQSPKYLFRKEGQNVTLSCEQNLNHDAMYWYRQDPGQGLRLIYYSQIVNDFQKGDIAEGYSVSREKKESFPLTVTSAQKNPTAFYLCASSIIGRGNTEAFFGQGTRLTVV.

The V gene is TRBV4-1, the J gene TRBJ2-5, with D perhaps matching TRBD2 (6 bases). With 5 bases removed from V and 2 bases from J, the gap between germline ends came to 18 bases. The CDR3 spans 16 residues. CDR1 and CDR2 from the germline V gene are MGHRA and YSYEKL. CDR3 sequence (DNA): TGCGCCAGCAGCTACGACTATGCGGGGTTACAAGAGACCCAGTACTTC. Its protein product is CASSYDYAGLQETQYF.

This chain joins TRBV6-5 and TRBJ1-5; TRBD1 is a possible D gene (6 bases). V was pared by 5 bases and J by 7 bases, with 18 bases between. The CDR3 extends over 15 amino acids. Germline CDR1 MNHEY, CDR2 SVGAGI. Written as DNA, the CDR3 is TGTGCCAGCAGTCCTCTAGACAGGTATAAGCAGCCCCAGCATTTT. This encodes CASSPLDRYKQPQHF.

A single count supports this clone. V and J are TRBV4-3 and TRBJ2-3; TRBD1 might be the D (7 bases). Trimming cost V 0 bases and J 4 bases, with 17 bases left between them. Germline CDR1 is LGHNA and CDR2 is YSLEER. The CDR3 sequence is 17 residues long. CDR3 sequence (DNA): TGCGCCAGCAGCCAAGATCCAAGAGGAGGGGGCCCAGATACGCAGTATTTT. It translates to CASSQDPRGGGPDTQYF.

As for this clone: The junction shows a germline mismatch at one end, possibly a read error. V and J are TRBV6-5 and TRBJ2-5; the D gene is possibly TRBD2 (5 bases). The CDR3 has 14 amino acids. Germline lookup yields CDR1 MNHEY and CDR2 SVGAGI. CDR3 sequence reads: CASSLRELQEAQYF. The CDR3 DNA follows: TGTGCCAGCAGTTTACGGGAACTCCAAGAGGCCCAGTACTTC.

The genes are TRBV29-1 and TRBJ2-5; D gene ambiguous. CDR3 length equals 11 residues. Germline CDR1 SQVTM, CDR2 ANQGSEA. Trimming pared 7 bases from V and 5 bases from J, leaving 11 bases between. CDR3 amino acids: CSALNTETQYF. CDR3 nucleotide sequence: TGCAGCGCTCTGAATACGGAGACCCAGTACTTC.

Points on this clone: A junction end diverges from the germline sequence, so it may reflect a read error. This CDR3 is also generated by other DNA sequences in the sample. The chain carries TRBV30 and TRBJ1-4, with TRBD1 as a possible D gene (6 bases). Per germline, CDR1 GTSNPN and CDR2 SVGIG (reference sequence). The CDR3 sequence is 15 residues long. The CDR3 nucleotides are TGTGCCTGGATTAAGGCAGGGGACTTTAATGAAAAGCTGTTTTTT. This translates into CAWIKAGDFNEKLFF.

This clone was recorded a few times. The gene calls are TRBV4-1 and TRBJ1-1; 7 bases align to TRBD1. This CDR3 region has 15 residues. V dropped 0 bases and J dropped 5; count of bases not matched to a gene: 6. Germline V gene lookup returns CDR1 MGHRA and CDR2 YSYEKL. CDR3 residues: CASSQDYRGGTEAFF. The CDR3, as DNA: TGCGCCAGCAGCCAAGATTACAGGGGAGGAACTGAAGCTTTCTTT.

DNA for the CDR3: TGCGCCAGCAGCTCGGGACTTCGAGGGCAGTACACTGAAGCTTTCTTT. It is translated as CASSSGLRGQYTEAFF. This chain joins TRBV5-1 and TRBJ1-1; D is possibly TRBD1 (5 bases). Germline CDR1 SGHRS, CDR2 YFSETQ. There are 16 residues in the CDR3. The V end was cut by 3 bases, the J end by 3 bases, with 18 bases between. Filled out from reference TRBV5-1 and TRBJ1-1, the complete variable domain reads KAGVTQTPRYLIKTRGQQVTLSCSPISGHRSVSWYQQTPGQGLQFLFEYFSETQRNKGNFPGRFSGRQFSNSRSEMNVSTLELGDSALYLCASSSGLRGQYTEAFFGQGTRLTVV.

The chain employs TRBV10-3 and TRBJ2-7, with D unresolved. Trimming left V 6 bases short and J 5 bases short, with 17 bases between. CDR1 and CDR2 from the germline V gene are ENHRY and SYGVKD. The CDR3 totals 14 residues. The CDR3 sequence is CAISWLLVSDEQYF. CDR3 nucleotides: TGTGCCATCAGCTGGCTGTTAGTTTCGGACGAGCAGTACTTC.

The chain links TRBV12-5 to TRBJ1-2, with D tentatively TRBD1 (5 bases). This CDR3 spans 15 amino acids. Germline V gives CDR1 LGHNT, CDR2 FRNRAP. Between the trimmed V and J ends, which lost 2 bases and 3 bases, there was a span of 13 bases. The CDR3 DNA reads TGTGCTAGTGGTTTGAGTTCGGGGGTTTACTATGGCTACACCTTC. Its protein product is CASGLSSGVYYGYTF. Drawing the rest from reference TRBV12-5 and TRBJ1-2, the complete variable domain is DARVTQTPRHKVTEMGQEVTMRCQPILGHNTVFWYRQTMMQGLELLAYFRNRAPLDDSGMPKDRFSAEMPDATLATLKIQPSEPRDSAVYFCASGLSSGVYYGYTFGSGTRLTVV.

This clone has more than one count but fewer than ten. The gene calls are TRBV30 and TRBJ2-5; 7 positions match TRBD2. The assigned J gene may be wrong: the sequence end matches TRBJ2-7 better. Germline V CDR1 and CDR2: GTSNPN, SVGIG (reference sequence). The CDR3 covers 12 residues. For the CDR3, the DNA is TGTGCTTGCACGGGGGGATGGTTCGAGCAGTACTTC. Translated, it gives CACTGGWFEQYF.

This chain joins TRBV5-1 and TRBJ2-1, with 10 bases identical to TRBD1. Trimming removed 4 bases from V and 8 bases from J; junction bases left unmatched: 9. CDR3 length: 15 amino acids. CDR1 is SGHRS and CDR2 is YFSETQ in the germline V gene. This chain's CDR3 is CASSPGTGAGDEQFF. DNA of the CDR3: TGCGCCAGCAGCCCAGGGACAGGGGCAGGGGATGAGCAGTTCTTC.

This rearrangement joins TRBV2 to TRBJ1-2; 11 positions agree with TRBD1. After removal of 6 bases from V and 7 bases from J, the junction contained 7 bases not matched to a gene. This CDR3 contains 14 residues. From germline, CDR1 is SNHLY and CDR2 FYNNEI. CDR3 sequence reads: CASREDRGPLGYTF. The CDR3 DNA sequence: TGTGCCAGCAGGGAGGACAGGGGGCCTCTTGGCTACACCTTC.

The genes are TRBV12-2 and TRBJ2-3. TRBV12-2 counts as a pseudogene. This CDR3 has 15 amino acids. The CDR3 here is CASRLGGQGGDTQYF. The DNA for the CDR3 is TGTGCAAGTCGCTTAGGCGGGCAGGGCGGAGATACGCAGTATTTT.

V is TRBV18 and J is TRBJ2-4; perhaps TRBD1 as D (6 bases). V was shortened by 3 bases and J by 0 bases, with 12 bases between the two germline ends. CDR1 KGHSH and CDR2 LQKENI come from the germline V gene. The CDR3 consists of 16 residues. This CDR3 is CASSPETRGAKNIQYF. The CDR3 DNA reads TGTGCCAGCTCACCGGAAACCAGGGGAGCCAAAAACATTCAGTACTTC.

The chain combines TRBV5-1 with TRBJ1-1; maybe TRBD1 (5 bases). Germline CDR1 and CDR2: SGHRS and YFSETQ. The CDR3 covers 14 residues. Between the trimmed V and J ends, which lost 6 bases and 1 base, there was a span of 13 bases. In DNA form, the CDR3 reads TGCGCCAGCAACCGGGACTCAACGAACACTGAAGCTTTCTTT. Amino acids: CASNRDSTNTEAFF.

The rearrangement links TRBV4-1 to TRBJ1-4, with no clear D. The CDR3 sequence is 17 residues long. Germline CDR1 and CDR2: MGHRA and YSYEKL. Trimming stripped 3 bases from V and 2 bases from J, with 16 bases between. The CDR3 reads CASSHRGLSETNEKLFF. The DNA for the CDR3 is TGCGCCAGCAGCCACCGAGGGTTAAGTGAGACTAATGAAAAACTGTTTTTT.

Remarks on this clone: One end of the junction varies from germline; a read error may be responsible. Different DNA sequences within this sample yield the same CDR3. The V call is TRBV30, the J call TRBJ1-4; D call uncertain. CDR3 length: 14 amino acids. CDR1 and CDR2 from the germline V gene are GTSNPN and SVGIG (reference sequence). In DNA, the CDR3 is TGTGCCTGGAGTGTAACACAGAACCCTGAAAAGCTGTTTTTT. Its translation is CAWSVTQNPEKLFF.